Listed below are T cell receptor beta chains from one sample, sequenced in a study of cytomegalovirus exposure and HLA in healthy donors. The protocol was immunoSEQ multiplex PCR, while the TCRdb copy is restricted to in-frame clones and leaves out a portion. The top ten hold more than 0.8% of the sample, which has 99,000 or so clones, over 12% seen once. The material sequenced was PBMCs. These receptors were obtained from a female donor in good health and CMV-seronegative. The CDR3 runs from the conserved cysteine through the conserved F or W. A D gene is named only where the DNA matches it firmly. Size tells how often a clone was seen (once, few, many) or the class of an expanded clone, and some rows leave it out.

NA TRBJ2-2 TRBV5-1 few CASSRGASTGELFF TGCGCCAGCAGCCGGGGGGCGAGCACCGGGGAGCTGTTTTTT
TRBD1 TRBJ1-2 TRBV6-5 few CASRQGARGYTF TGTGCCAGCAGACAGGGGGCGAGGGGCTACACCTTC
NA TRBJ1-6 TRBV27 NA CASMTVNSPLHF TGTGCCAGCATGACAGTAAATTCACCCCTCCACTTT
NA TRBJ1-5 TRBV27 few CASSLSGDGRWAPQHF TGTGCCAGCAGTTTATCCGGTGACGGGAGATGGGCGCCCCAGCATTTT
NA TRBJ2-5 TRBV5-6 NA CASSLVLSETQYF TGTGCCAGCAGCTTGGTCCTTTCCGAGACCCAGTACTTC
TRBD2 TRBJ2-3 TRBV4-3 NA CASSQGLRGAGDTQYF TGCGCCAGCAGCCAAGGTCTGCGGGGGGCCGGAGATACGCAGTATTTT
TRBD1 TRBJ2-2 TRBV29-1 NA CSLRQGVTGELFF TGCAGCCTTAGACAGGGAGTCACCGGGGAGCTGTTTTTT
NA TRBJ2-5 TRBV12-5 few CASGLPNAYQETQYF TGTGCTAGTGGTTTACCCAACGCGTACCAAGAGACCCAGTACTTC
TRBD2 TRBJ2-5 TRBV7-9 NA CASSPHGLAGGEETQYF TGTGCCAGCAGCCCACATGGACTAGCGGGAGGGGAGGAGACCCAGTACTTC
NA TRBJ2-5 TRBV5-1 NA CASREQETQYF TGCGCCAGCAGAGAGCAAGAGACCCAGTACTTC
NA TRBJ1-5 TRBV19 NA CASSVDSRNQPQHF TGTGCCAGTAGCGTCGACAGCCGCAATCAGCCCCAGCATTTT
NA TRBJ2-7 TRBV30 NA CAWSPGSEQYF TGTGCCTGGAGTCCAGGGTCCGAGCAGTACTTC
NA TRBJ2-7 TRBV27 NA CASSLWGGAYEQYF TGTGCCAGCAGTTTATGGGGTGGGGCCTACGAGCAGTACTTC
TRBD2 TRBJ2-3 TRBV7-2 NA CASSQSGGPSTDTQYF TGTGCCAGCAGCCAAAGCGGGGGGCCGAGCACAGATACGCAGTATTTT
TRBD1 TRBJ1-1 TRBV6-1 NA CASSAQGDSTEAFF TGTGCCAGCAGTGCACAGGGGGATAGCACTGAAGCTTTCTTT
NA TRBJ1-1 TRBV27 NA CASTASVRNTEAFF TGTGCCAGCACCGCCTCGGTGAGGAACACTGAAGCTTTCTTT
TRBD2 TRBJ2-3 TRBV7-3 few CASSRGLAGPTDTQYF TGTGCCAGCAGCCGGGGACTAGCGGGACCCACAGATACGCAGTATTTT
TRBD2 TRBJ2-1 TRBV18 NA CASSPRTGLAGTYNEQFF TGTGCCAGCTCACCAAGGACCGGCCTAGCGGGCACCTACAATGAGCAGTTCTTC
NA TRBJ1-4 TRBV10-3 few CAISDGQPNEKLFF TGTGCCATCAGTGATGGACAGCCTAATGAAAAACTGTTTTTT
NA TRBJ1-2 TRBV7-9 few CASSFRQEGGYTF TGTGCCAGCAGCTTCCGACAGGAAGGAGGCTACACCTTC
TRBD2 TRBJ2-3 TRBV9 few CASSLAGGTDTQYF TGTGCCAGCAGCCTAGCGGGGGGCACAGATACGCAGTATTTT
NA TRBJ2-4 TRBV5-6 few CASSFLGGAKNIQYF TGTGCCAGCAGCTTTTTGGGGGGTGCCAAAAACATTCAGTACTTC
TRBD1 TRBJ2-2 TRBV5-1 few CASSLGQGSGELFF TGCGCCAGCAGCTTGGGACAGGGATCCGGGGAGCTGTTTTTT
NA TRBJ1-2 TRBV19 few CASSIGQTNYGYTF TGTGCCAGTAGTATCGGACAGACTAACTATGGCTACACCTTC
TRBD1 TRBJ2-7 TRBV29-1 NA CSVGTGYYEQYF TGCAGCGTTGGGACAGGTTACTACGAGCAGTACTTC
NA TRBJ1-2 TRBV5-6 few CASRFQGFYGYTF TGTGCCAGCAGGTTCCAGGGCTTCTATGGCTACACCTTC
TRBD2 TRBJ2-7 TRBV7-2 NA CASSPGGLMYEQYF TGTGCCAGCAGCCCCGGGGGGTTGATGTACGAGCAGTACTTC
NA TRBJ2-5 TRBV10-3 few CAISETNQETQYF TGTGCCATCAGTGAGACAAATCAAGAGACCCAGTACTTC
TRBD1 TRBJ2-5 TRBV6-5 NA CASRRTGPETQYF TGTGCCAGCAGAAGGACAGGCCCAGAGACCCAGTACTTC
TRBD2 TRBJ2-5 TRBV7-2 few CASSLVGAGGPQETQYF TGTGCCAGCAGCTTAGTAGGGGCGGGGGGGCCCCAAGAGACCCAGTACTTC
NA TRBJ2-7 TRBV7-9 NA CASSSLGGVTYEQYF TGTGCCAGCAGCTCCCTAGGGGGGGTTACCTACGAGCAGTACTTC
TRBD1 TRBJ1-4 TRBV28 NA CASSVGQFNEKLFF TGTGCCAGCAGTGTGGGACAGTTTAATGAAAAACTGTTTTTT
NA TRBJ2-1 TRBV5-1 NA CASSPVEAGTYNEQFF TGCGCCAGCAGCCCCGTCGAGGCGGGCACCTACAATGAGCAGTTCTTC
TRBD1 TRBJ1-4 TRBV9 few CASSVTGVDAELFF TGTGCCAGCAGCGTCACAGGGGTAGACGCGGAACTGTTTTTT
NA TRBJ1-2 TRBV5-6 NA CASSLSIRDYGYTF TGTGCCAGCAGCTTGTCGATACGGGACTATGGCTACACCTTC
NA TRBJ1-2 TRBV9 few CASSPSGSQVYGYTF TGTGCCAGCAGCCCTAGCGGTTCACAGGTCTATGGCTACACCTTC
NA TRBJ2-1 TRBV4-3 few CASSQETRAVLGRSYNEQFF TGCGCCAGCAGCCAAGAGACCAGAGCGGTACTAGGAAGGTCCTACAATGAGCAGTTCTTC
TRBD1 TRBJ2-4 TRBV6-4 NA CASILGKTGLLAKNIQYF TGTGCCAGCATCTTGGGAAAGACAGGGCTTCTAGCCAAAAACATTCAGTACTTC
TRBD1 TRBJ1-1 TRBV25-1 NA CASSRQGHGGAFF TGTGCCAGCAGTCGACAGGGCCACGGAGGAGCTTTCTTT
TRBD1 TRBJ1-1 TRBV5-1 NA CASSFGQAIPNTEAFF TGCGCCAGCAGCTTTGGACAGGCGATACCGAACACTGAAGCTTTCTTT
NA TRBJ1-1 TRBV18 few CASSPSNRAGTEAFF TGTGCCAGCTCACCATCTAACAGGGCTGGGACTGAAGCTTTCTTT
NA TRBJ1-4 TRBV6-1 NA CASSGWTPGEKLFF TGTGCCAGCAGTGGTTGGACACCGGGTGAAAAACTGTTTTTT
TRBD1 TRBJ1-4 TRBV13 NA CASSADRGRGTNEKLFF TGTGCCAGCAGCGCGGACAGGGGGCGCGGAACTAATGAAAAACTGTTTTTT